A single sample gave rise to the 22 T cell receptor beta chains below, sequenced in a study of blood T cell repertoires in COVID-19. The table came from immunoSEQ multiplex PCR; TCRdb's copy has only in-frame clones and leaves some out. This table holds roughly 16,000 clones, 89% found once. The material sequenced was peripheral blood. All receptors derive from a human donor in a cohort sampled during active COVID-19.

The V gene is TRBV11-2, the J gene TRBJ1-1; TRBD1 is a possible D gene (5 bases). The CDR3 extends over 15 amino acids. Trimming left V 0 bases short and J 11 bases short, with 19 bases between. Germline V lookup: CDR1 SGHAT, CDR2 FQNNGV. Here the CDR3 reads CASSLDPAGGTSAFF. The CDR3 region has the DNA TGTGCCAGCAGCTTAGATCCCGCGGGGGGGACGAGTGCTTTCTTT.

The chain carries TRBV30 and TRBJ1-2; no firm D call. CDR1 and CDR2 (germline): GTSNPN, SVGIG (reference sequence). This CDR3 contains 15 residues. Between the trimmed V and J ends, which lost 2 bases and 4 bases, there was a span of 17 bases. The CDR3 loop is CAWSPPLTGFYGYTF. The CDR3, as DNA: TGTGCCTGGAGTCCCCCCTTGACGGGATTCTATGGCTACACCTTC. Full variable domain (remainder filled in from reference TRBV30 and TRBJ1-2): SQTIHQWPATLVQPVGSPLSLECTVEGTSNPNLYWYRQAAGRGLQLLFYSVGIGQISSEVPQNLSASRPQDRQFILSSKKLLLSDSGFYLCAWSPPLTGFYGYTFGSGTRLTVV.

This clone was seen once. The rearrangement uses TRBV19 and TRBJ2-4; no firm D call. The CDR3 loop spans 15 amino acids. Deletions cut 3 bases from V and 0 bases from J, with 9 bases between. Looked up from germline, CDR1 is LNHDA and CDR2 is SQIVND (reference sequence). CDR3: CASSIQAIAKNIQYF. CDR3 nucleotide sequence: TGTGCCAGTAGTATCCAGGCGATAGCCAAAAACATTCAGTACTTC.

The V and J genes are TRBV12-3 or TRBV12-4 and TRBJ1-2; 7 bases fit TRBD1. The length of the CDR3 is 13 residues. Unmatched junction bases numbered 4, after V lost 6 bases and J lost 3 bases. In DNA form, the CDR3 reads TGTGCCAGCAGCCCCGGACAGGACTATGGCTACACCTTC. Encoded protein: CASSPGQDYGYTF.

CDR3 bases: TGTGCCTGGAGTGTACCGACAGGGACGTACGAAAAACTGTTTTTT. This gives the protein CAWSVPTGTYEKLFF. The rearrangement uses TRBV30 and TRBJ1-4; 7 bases are shared with TRBD1. This CDR3 is 15 amino acids long. Germline V gives CDR1 GTSNPN, CDR2 SVGIG (reference sequence). V was clipped by 0 bases and J by 8 bases; unmatched bases: 9.

The rearrangement links TRBV5-1 to TRBJ2-1; D is unclear. CDR3 size: 17 residues. Germline lookup yields CDR1 SGHRS and CDR2 YFSETQ. Trimming took off 0 bases at V and 6 bases at J, with 19 bases between the two ends. CDR3 amino acids: CASSLESSGVVSNEQFF. The CDR3 coding sequence is TGCGCCAGCAGCTTGGAGTCGTCCGGAGTGGTATCCAATGAGCAGTTCTTC.

The J gene is TRBJ2-2, the V gene TRBV4-1, with TRBD1 identical over 10 bases. Germline CDR1 is MGHRA and CDR2 is YSYEKL. Unmatched junction bases numbered 1, after V lost 0 bases and J lost 3 bases. This CDR3 contains 16 residues. CDR3 bases: TGCGCCAGCAGCCAAGAGGGGACAGGGGACACCGGGGAGCTGTTTTTT. This translates into CASSQEGTGDTGELFF.

J is TRBJ1-6 and V is TRBV27; possibly TRBD1 for D (6 bases). Germline V lookup: CDR1 MNHEY, CDR2 SMNVEV (reference sequence). This CDR3 has 15 amino acids. Trimming took off 3 bases at V and 4 bases at J, with 10 bases between the two ends. The CDR3 region is CASSFGGGYNSPLHF. CDR3 DNA: TGTGCCAGCAGTTTTGGGGGCGGTTATAATTCACCCCTCCACTTT.

The CDR3 spells CASRVGAGPSQPQHF. In DNA form, the CDR3 reads TGTGCCAGCAGGGTGGGGGCAGGGCCGAGTCAGCCCCAGCATTTT. The chain carries TRBV6-5 and TRBJ1-5; the D gene is possibly TRBD1 (6 bases). Trimming removed 6 bases from V and 6 bases from J, with 18 bases in between. Germline CDR1 and CDR2: MNHEY and SVGAGI. This CDR3 comprises 15 residues.

The rearrangement joins TRBV19 to TRBJ1-1, with 9 nucleotides matching TRBD1. With 5 bases clipped from V and 10 bases from J, the junction kept 5 bases outside the gene matches. This CDR3 comprises 12 residues. CDR1 and CDR2 (germline): LNHDA, SQIVND (reference sequence). DNA for the CDR3: TGTGCCAGTAGTCTCGAGGACAGGGGAGCTTTCTTT. The encoded protein is CASSLEDRGAFF.

This chain joins TRBV11-2 and TRBJ1-1; no reliable D call. With 1 base removed from V and 1 base from J, the gap between germline ends came to 10 bases. CDR3 length: 15 amino acids. From germline, CDR1 is SGHAT and CDR2 FQNNGV. CDR3 coding DNA: TGTGCCAGCAGCTTAGGGTTGGGGAGGAACACTGAAGCTTTCTTT. This gives the protein CASSLGLGRNTEAFF.

This clone was seen once. The chain couples TRBV19 to TRBJ1-4; D uncertain. The CDR3 extends over 14 amino acids. The ends were cut back, 3 bases at V and 4 bases at J, with 9 bases in the middle. Germline CDR1 is LNHDA and CDR2 is SQIVND (reference sequence). Written as DNA, the CDR3 is TGTGCCAGTAGTATGCGGAGACTTAATGAAAAACTGTTTTTT. The encoded protein is CASSMRRLNEKLFF.

The chain couples TRBV2 to TRBJ2-7; possibly TRBD1 for D (5 bases). Germline values: CDR1 SNHLY, CDR2 FYNNEI. The CDR3 spans 15 residues. The V gene lost 2 bases and the J gene lost 0 bases, with 11 bases spanning the gap. The DNA for the CDR3 is TGTGCCAGCAGTGAAAATGGGGCCAGCTCCTACGAGCAGTACTTC. This translates into CASSENGASSYEQYF.

The chain couples TRBV5-6 to TRBJ1-6, with D unclear. The CDR3 contains 16 residues. Deletions cut 4 bases from V and 6 bases from J, with 17 bases between. Germline loops: CDR1 SGHDT, CDR2 YYEEEE. The CDR3 coding sequence is TGTGCCAGCAGCCTAAGTCCTGGGCCTGTTAATTCACCCCTCCACTTT. Translating it yields CASSLSPGPVNSPLHF.

This sequence joins TRBV9 and TRBJ1-3; 7 bases are a match to TRBD1. Germline trimming cut 4 bases from V and 4 bases from J; bases unmatched to any gene: 8. The CDR3 runs 15 residues. Looked up from germline, CDR1 is SGDLS and CDR2 is YYNGEE. Here the CDR3 DNA reads TGTGCCAGCAGCCCCCCGGGACAGATGGGAAACACCATATATTTT. Translating gives CASSPPGQMGNTIYF.

The chain couples TRBV5-6 to TRBJ1-5; D is possibly TRBD1 (6 bases). Germline CDR1 SGHDT, CDR2 YYEEEE. The V gene lost 3 bases and the J gene lost 9 bases, with 10 bases spanning the gap. The CDR3 contains 12 residues. In DNA form, the CDR3 reads TGTGCCAGCAGCTGGGGGGGCCGGCCCCAGCATTTT. Translated: CASSWGGRPQHF.

The chain combines TRBV6-1 with TRBJ1-2, with D maybe TRBD1 (5 bases). This CDR3 spans 16 amino acids. Deletions cut 1 base from V and 8 bases from J, with 20 bases between. CDR1 and CDR2 from the germline V gene are MNHNS and SASEGT. The CDR3 coding sequence is TGTGCCAGCAGTGAAGTATTAGGGCAGGGAGGCTGGGGCTACACCTTC. Translating it yields CASSEVLGQGGWGYTF.

In DNA form, the CDR3 reads TGCGCCAGCAGCTTGCCCGTAGACAGTCCTGAAGCTTTCTTT. Translated: CASSLPVDSPEAFF. V usage is TRBV5-1 and J usage is TRBJ1-1, with a weak D call TRBD1 (5 bases). There are 14 residues in the CDR3. CDR1 is SGHRS and CDR2 is YFSETQ in the germline V gene. Trimming removed 1 base from V and 6 bases from J, with 13 bases in between.

This sequence joins TRBV29-1 and TRBJ1-5; D gene uncertain. This CDR3 contains 10 residues. Germline loops: CDR1 SQVTM, CDR2 ANQGSEA. The V and J ends lost 6 bases and 8 bases respectively, with 8 bases between them. The CDR3 bases are TGCAGCGTACATCTGGAGCCCCAGCATTTT. Translating gives CSVHLEPQHF.

The J gene is TRBJ1-2, the V gene TRBV5-4; D remains unclear. The CDR3 spans 12 residues. V lost 0 bases, J lost 5 bases, and 5 bases lay in between. The germline CDR1 and CDR2 sequences are SGHNT and YYREEE (reference sequence). The CDR3 loop is CASSLDRYGYTF. CDR3 coding DNA: TGTGCCAGCAGCTTGGACAGATATGGCTACACCTTC.

In this sample, this clone turned up a few times. This chain uses TRBV6-1 with TRBJ2-2; D possibly corresponds to TRBD1 (6 bases). Germline V gene data show CDR1 as MNHNS and CDR2 as SASEGT. This CDR3 is 12 amino acids long. Trimming stripped 11 bases from V and 6 bases from J, with 13 bases between. CDR3 nucleotide sequence: TGTGCCTGCGCGGCAGGGGCCGGGGAGCTGTTTTTT. Protein product: CACAAGAGELFF.

This clone was picked up one time. The chain is built from TRBV12-3 or TRBV12-4 and TRBJ2-5; unclear D gene. V was pared by 6 bases and J by 7 bases, with 12 bases between. There are 12 residues in the CDR3. This CDR3 reads CASSRAGATQYF. Here the CDR3 DNA reads TGTGCCAGCAGCCGCGCCGGAGCGACCCAGTACTTC.